The T cell receptor beta chain under discussion was sequenced for a study of blood T cell repertoires in COVID-19. Study as a whole: The origin of the acute and convalescent COVID-19 samples was the United States, Italy and Spain. Sources were T cells, B-cell-depleted T cells, or PBMCs; the material itself was cDNA or gDNA.

Authors' processing steps: Scientists estimated how many nucleated cells there were by amplifying reference gene primers. Repertoires were generated with immunoSEQ multiplex PCR, while TCRdb's copy carries only in-frame clones and drops some. V and J calls and clone size are those listed in that table; D and trimming were worked out from the DNA. The sample shows just under 45,000 clones, roughly nine tenths of them seen only once. The trim removed 3 bases at V and 2 bases at J, leaving 6 bases unmatched. Germline CDR1 is SGHNT and CDR2 is YENEEA. The CDR3 spans 15 residues. The origin of this receptor is a woman aged 80 or over in a cohort sampled during active or convalescent COVID-19. Specimen: peripheral blood. V is TRBV11-3 and J is TRBJ2-5, with TRBD2 matching 7 bases. The CDR3 loop is CASSFGGRGQETQYF. In nucleotides, the CDR3 is TGTGCCAGCAGCTTCGGCGGGAGAGGGCAAGAGACCCAGTACTTC. Combining the CDR3 with reference TRBV11-3 and TRBJ2-5 gives the whole variable domain EAGVVQSPRYKIIEKKQPVAFWCNPISGHNTLYWYLQNLGQGPELLIRYENEEAVDDSQLPKDRFSAERLKGVDSTLKIQPAELGDSAVYLCASSFGGRGQETQYFGPGTRLLVL.